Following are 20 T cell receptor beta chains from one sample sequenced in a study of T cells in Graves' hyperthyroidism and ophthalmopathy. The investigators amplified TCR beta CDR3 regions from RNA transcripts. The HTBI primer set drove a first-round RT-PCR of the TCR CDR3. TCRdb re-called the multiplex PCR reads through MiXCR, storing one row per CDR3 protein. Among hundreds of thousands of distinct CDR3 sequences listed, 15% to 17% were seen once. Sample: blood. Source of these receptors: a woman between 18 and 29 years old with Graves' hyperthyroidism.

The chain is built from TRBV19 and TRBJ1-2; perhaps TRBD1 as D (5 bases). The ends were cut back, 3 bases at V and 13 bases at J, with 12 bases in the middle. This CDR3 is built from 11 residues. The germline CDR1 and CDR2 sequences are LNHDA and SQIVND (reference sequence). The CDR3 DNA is TGTGCCAGTAGTATGGGGCAAGGGGCCACCTTC. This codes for CASSMGQGATF.

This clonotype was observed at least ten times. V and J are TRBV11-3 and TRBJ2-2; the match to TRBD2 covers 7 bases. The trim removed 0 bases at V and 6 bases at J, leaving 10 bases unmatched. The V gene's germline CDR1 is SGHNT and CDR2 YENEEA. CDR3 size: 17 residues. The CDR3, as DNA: TGTGCCAGCAGCTTAGATGCGGGAGATTGGGTCGCCGGGGAGCTGTTTTTT. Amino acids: CASSLDAGDWVAGELFF.

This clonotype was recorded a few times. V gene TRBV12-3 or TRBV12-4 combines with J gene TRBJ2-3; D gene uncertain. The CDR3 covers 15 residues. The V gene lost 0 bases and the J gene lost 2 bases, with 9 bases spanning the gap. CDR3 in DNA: TGTGCCAGCAGTTTAGCGTCGCCAGTCACAGATACGCAGTATTTT. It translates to CASSLASPVTDTQYF.

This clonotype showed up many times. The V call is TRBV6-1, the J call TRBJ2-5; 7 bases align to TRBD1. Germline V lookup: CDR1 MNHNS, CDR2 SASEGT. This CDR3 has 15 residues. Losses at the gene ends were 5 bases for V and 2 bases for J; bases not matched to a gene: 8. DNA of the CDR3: TGTGCCAGCAGTACCCGACAGGGCGGACAAGAGACCCAGTACTTC. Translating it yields CASSTRQGGQETQYF.

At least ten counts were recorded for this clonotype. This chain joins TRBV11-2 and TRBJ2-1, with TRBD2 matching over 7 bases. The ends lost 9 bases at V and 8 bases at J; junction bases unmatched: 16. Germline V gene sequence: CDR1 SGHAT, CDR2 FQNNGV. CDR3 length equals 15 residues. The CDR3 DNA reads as TGTGCCAGTTCACTAGCGACCCTCCTCCTCCATGAGCAGTTCTTC. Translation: CASSLATLLLHEQFF.

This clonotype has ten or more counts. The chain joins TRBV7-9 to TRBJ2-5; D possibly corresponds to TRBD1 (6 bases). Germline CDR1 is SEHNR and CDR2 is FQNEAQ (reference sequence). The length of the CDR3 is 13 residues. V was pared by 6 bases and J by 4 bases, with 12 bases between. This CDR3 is CASSRTGRETQYF. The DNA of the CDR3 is TGTGCCAGCAGTAGAACAGGGCGAGAGACCCAGTACTTC.

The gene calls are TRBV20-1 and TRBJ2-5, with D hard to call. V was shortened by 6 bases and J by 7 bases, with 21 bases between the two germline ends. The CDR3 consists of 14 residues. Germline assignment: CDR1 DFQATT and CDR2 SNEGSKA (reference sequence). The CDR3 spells CSASVGSQWGTQYF. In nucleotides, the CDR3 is TGCAGTGCCTCCGTGGGATCCCAGTGGGGGACCCAGTACTTC.

In nucleotides, the CDR3 is TGTGCCAGCAGTGAAGGGACAGGGGGCTATCGGACCCAGTACTTC. Translation: CASSEGTGGYRTQYF. V usage is TRBV6-1 and J usage is TRBJ2-5; 11 nucleotides match TRBD1. This CDR3 region has 15 residues. V lost 1 base and J lost 7; bases outside the gene matches: 5. The germline V gene encodes CDR1 MNHNS and CDR2 SASEGT.

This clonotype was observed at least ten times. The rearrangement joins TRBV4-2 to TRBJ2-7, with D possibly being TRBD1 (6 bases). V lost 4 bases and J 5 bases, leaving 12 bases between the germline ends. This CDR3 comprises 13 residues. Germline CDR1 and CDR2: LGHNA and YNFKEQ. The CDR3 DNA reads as TGTGCCAGCAGCCGGAGCTACAGGGACGAGCAGTACTTC. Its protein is CASSRSYRDEQYF.

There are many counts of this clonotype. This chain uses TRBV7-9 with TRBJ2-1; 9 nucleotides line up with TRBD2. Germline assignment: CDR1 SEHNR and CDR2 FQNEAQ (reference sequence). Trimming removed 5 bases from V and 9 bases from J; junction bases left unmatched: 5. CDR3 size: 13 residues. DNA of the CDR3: TGTGCCAGCAGCGTTAGCGGGAGAGGTGAGCAGTTCTTC. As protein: CASSVSGRGEQFF.

The CDR3 loop reads CASSLAQDGTNEKLFF. The CDR3, as DNA: TGTGCCAGCAGCTTAGCGCAGGACGGAACTAATGAAAAACTGTTTTTT. The chain couples TRBV7-9 to TRBJ1-4, with D hard to call. The CDR3 loop spans 16 amino acids. The V gene's germline CDR1 is SEHNR and CDR2 FQNEAQ (reference sequence). The V end was cut by 0 bases, the J end by 1 base, with 9 bases between.

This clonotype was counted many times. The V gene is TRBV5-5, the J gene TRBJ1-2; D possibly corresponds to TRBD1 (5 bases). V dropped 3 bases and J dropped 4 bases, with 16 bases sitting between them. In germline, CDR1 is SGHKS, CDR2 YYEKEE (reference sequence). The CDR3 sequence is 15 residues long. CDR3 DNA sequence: TGTGCCAGCAGCTGGGATACAGGAAGATCCTATGGCTACACCTTC. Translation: CASSWDTGRSYGYTF. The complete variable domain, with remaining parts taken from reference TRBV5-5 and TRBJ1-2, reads DAGVTQSPTHLIKTRGQQVTLRCSPISGHKSVSWYQQVLGQGPQFIFQYYEKEERGRGNFPDRFSARQFPNYSSELNVNALLLGDSALYLCASSWDTGRSYGYTFGSGTRLTVV.

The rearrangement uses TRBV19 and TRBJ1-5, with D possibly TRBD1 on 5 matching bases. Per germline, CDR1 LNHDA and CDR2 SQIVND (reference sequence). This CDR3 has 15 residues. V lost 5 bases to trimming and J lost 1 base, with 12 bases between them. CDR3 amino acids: CASSDPGRSNQPQHF. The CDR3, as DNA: TGTGCCAGTAGTGATCCAGGGCGAAGCAATCAGCCCCAGCATTTT. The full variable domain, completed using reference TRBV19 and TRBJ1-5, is DGGITQSPKYLFRKEGQNVTLSCEQNLNHDAMYWYRQDPGQGLRLIYYSQIVNDFQKGDIAEGYSVSREKKESFPLTVTSAQKNPTAFYLCASSDPGRSNQPQHFGDGTRLSIL.

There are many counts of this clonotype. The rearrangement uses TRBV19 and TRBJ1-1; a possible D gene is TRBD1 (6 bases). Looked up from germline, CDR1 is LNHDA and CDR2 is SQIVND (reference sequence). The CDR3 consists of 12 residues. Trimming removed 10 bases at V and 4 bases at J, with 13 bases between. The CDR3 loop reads CATGGLGTEAFF. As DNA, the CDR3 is TGTGCCACCGGGGGCTTGGGCACTGAAGCTTTCTTT.

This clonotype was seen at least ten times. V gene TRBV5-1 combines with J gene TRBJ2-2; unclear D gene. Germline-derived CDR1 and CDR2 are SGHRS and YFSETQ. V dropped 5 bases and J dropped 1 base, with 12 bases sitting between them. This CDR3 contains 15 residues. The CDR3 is CASSKRTMNTGELFF. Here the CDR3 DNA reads TGCGCCAGCAGTAAACGGACGATGAACACCGGGGAGCTGTTTTTT.

CDR3 residues: CASSLGAKGRVLSGYYGYTF. In DNA form, the CDR3 reads TGTGCCAGCAGCTTAGGGGCAAAGGGACGGGTACTCTCGGGATACTATGGCTACACCTTC. J is TRBJ1-2 and V is TRBV11-2; D may be TRBD1 (5 bases). This CDR3 region has 20 residues. Trimming cost V 1 base and J 3 bases, with 27 bases left between them. The V gene's germline CDR1 is SGHAT and CDR2 FQNNGV.

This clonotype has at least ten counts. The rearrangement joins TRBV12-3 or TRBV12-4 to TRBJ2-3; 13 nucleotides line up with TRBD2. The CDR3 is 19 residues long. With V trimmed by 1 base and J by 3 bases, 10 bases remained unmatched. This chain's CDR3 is CASSLGLAGGGTPTDTQYF. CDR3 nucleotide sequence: TGTGCCAGCAGTTTAGGACTAGCGGGAGGAGGGACCCCGACAGATACGCAGTATTTT.

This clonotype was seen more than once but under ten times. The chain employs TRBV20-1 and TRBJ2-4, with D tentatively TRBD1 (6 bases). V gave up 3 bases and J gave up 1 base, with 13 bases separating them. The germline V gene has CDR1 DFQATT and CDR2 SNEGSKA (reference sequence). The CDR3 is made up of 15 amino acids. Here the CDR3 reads CSASWGPPAKNIQYF. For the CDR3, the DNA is TGCAGTGCTAGTTGGGGGCCTCCGGCCAAAAACATTCAGTACTTC.

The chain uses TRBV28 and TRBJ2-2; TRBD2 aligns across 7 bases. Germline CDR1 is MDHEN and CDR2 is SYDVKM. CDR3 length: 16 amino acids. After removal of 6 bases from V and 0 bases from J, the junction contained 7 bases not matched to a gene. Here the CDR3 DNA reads TGTGCCAGCAGCCCGACTAGCCCCTCGAACACCGGGGAGCTGTTTTTT. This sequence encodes CASSPTSPSNTGELFF.

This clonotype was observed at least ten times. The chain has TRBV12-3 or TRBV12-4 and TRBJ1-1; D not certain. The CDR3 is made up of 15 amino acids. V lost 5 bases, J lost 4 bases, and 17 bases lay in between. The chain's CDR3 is CASSPLGGLGTEAFF. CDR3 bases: TGTGCCAGCAGTCCCCTAGGAGGGTTAGGCACTGAAGCTTTCTTT.